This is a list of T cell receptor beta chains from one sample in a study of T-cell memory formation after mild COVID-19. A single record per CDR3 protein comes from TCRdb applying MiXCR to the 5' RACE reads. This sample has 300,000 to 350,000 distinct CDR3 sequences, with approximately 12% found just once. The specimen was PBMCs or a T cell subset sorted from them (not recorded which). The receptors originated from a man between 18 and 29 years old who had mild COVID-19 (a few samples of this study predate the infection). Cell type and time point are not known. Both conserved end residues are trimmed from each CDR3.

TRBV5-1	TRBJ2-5	ASSLAGAETGTQY
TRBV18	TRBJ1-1	ASSPAVGYTEAF
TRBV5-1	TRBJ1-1	ASSLHRLNTEAF
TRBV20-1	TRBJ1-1	SARSGGRGTEAF
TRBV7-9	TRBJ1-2	ASSSKGSNYGYT
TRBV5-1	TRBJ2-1	ASSPLASVNEQF
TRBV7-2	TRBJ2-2	ASSSGQQTGELF
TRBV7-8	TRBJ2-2	ASVQGALTGELF
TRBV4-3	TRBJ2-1	ASSQFRGSRYNEQF
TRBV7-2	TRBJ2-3	ASSFRDSVGGTQY
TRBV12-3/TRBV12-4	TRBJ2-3	ASIPKGRDTQY
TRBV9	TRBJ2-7	ASSVGAGAQKQY
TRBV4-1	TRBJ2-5	ASSRPSRGETQY
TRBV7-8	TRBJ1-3	ASSLVAKSSGNTIY
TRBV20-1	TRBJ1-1	SARDRVLNTEAF
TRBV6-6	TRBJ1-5	ASSSKTGKTEPQH
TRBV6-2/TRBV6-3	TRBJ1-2	ASSRTGLRGYT
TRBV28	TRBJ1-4	ASSVRQSNEKLF
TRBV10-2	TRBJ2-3	ASSWSGGAGDTQY
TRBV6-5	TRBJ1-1	ASSYDSRRTEAF
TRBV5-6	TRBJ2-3	ASSPMTSGGTDTQY
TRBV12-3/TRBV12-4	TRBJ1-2	ASSLRAIGGYT
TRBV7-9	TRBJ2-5	ASSLGVRASPPIDPQETQY
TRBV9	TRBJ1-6	ASSVGTVNSPLH
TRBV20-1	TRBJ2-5	SAGVTRETQY
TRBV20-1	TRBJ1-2	SASKGQGIYGYT
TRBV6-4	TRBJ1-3	ASSKGRGPGNTIY
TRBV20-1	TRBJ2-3	SARDLGSTDTQY